This TCR beta chain originates from a study of blood T cell repertoires in COVID-19. About the study: T cells, B-cell-depleted T cells, or PBMCs provided the cDNA or gDNA that served as material.

Assay: immunoSEQ multiplex PCR; the TCRdb copy retains only in-frame clones and omits some. Among about 150,000 clones listed, 78% were seen once. CDR3 size: 13 residues. Source material: peripheral blood. This rearrangement joins TRBV21-1 to TRBJ2-2; the table assigns TRBD2, which was not confirmed against the DNA. TRBV21-1 is marked as a pseudogene. The receptor was derived from a man older than 75 with acute or convalescent COVID-19. CDR3 coding DNA: TGTGCCAGCAATCGGGGTAGGACCGGGGAGCTGTTTTTT. Translated: CASNRGRTGELFF.